Each of the 17 T cell receptor beta chains below was sequenced from the same sample in a study of blood T cell dynamics during melanoma immunotherapy. Profiling relied on immunoSEQ multiplex PCR, and the TCRdb table lists in-frame clones only, not all of them. The sample lists about 5,400 clones, over 65% occurring once. Time point in this sample: week 3, after first cycle of checkpoint inhibitor. Sequencing used blood, obtained from a patient treated with checkpoint blockade. These receptors all stem from a human donor with melanoma. Some clones in this sample may be carry-over from other donors' samples.

The chain uses TRBV7-8 and TRBJ2-1; D is undetermined. The CDR3 covers 12 residues. Germline V lookup: CDR1 SGHVS, CDR2 FQNEAQ. The V end lost 2 bases, the J end lost 8 bases, and 7 bases lay between the germline ends. CDR3: CASSLIFYEQFF. The DNA of the CDR3 is TGTGCCAGCAGCTTAATCTTCTATGAGCAGTTCTTC.

CDR3 residues: CASSSEGRNTEAFF. The CDR3 DNA reads as TGCGCCAGCAGCTCCGAGGGTCGGAACACTGAAGCTTTCTTT. The chain links TRBV5-1 to TRBJ1-1; D remains unclear. This CDR3 has 14 residues. V was pared by 3 bases and J by 1 base, with 10 bases between. The germline V gene encodes CDR1 SGHRS and CDR2 YFSETQ.

This rearrangement joins TRBV19 to TRBJ2-3, with D unresolved. The CDR3 consists of 13 residues. With 8 bases removed from V and 2 bases from J, the gap between germline ends came to 11 bases. The germline CDR1 and CDR2 sequences are LNHDA and SQIVND (reference sequence). The CDR3 reads CASRFGVTDTQYF. In DNA form, the CDR3 reads TGTGCCAGTCGTTTCGGAGTCACAGATACGCAGTATTTT.

The chain recombines TRBV30 with TRBJ1-1; no definite D call. This CDR3 spans 12 amino acids. CDR1 is GTSNPN, CDR2 SVGIG, per germline (reference sequence). Trimming stripped 3 bases from V and 6 bases from J, with 11 bases between. The CDR3 coding sequence is TGTGCCTGGAGCCTCAATTCCGCTGAAGCTTTCTTT. It codes for CAWSLNSAEAFF.

The rearrangement links TRBV5-1 to TRBJ2-7, with D maybe TRBD2 (6 bases). Trimming removed 0 bases from V and 2 bases from J, with 9 bases in between. This CDR3 is built from 14 residues. From germline, CDR1 is SGHRS and CDR2 YFSETQ. This CDR3 reads CASSLELAAYEQYF. CDR3 DNA: TGCGCCAGCAGCTTGGAACTAGCAGCCTACGAGCAGTACTTC.

CDR3 in amino acids: CASRTDTEAFF. Written as DNA, the CDR3 is TGTGCCAGCAGAACTGACACTGAAGCTTTCTTT. The V gene is TRBV6-1, the J gene TRBJ1-1, with unresolved D. The germline CDR1 and CDR2 sequences are MNHNS and SASEGT. This CDR3 comprises 11 residues. Deletions cut 6 bases from V and 3 bases from J, with 5 bases between.

V gene TRBV5-4 combines with J gene TRBJ1-1, with D uncertain. V lost 2 bases and J lost 4, with 9 bases in between. This CDR3 has 13 residues. Per the germline V gene, CDR1 is SGHNT and CDR2 is YYREEE (reference sequence). CDR3: CASSLNEPTEAFF. The CDR3 nucleotides are TGTGCCAGCAGCTTAAATGAGCCCACTGAAGCTTTCTTT.

The V call is TRBV28, the J call TRBJ2-1; the match to TRBD1 covers 9 bases. CDR3 length equals 16 residues. Germline loops: CDR1 MDHEN, CDR2 SYDVKM. V dropped 5 bases and J dropped 0; count of bases not matched to a gene: 5. This chain's CDR3 is CASSQMTGGSYNEQFF. For the CDR3, the DNA is TGTGCCAGCAGTCAAATGACAGGGGGCTCCTACAATGAGCAGTTCTTC.

The J gene is TRBJ1-2, the V gene TRBV5-6; 7 bases align to TRBD1. The CDR3 has 14 amino acids. V dropped 4 bases and J dropped 2; count of bases not matched to a gene: 5. CDR1 is SGHDT, CDR2 YYEEEE, per germline. The CDR3 DNA sequence: TGTGCCAGCAGCCAAAGGGACAGCAACTATGGCTACACCTTC. Its protein product is CASSQRDSNYGYTF.

The chain is built from TRBV5-5 and TRBJ2-5; D is undetermined. CDR1 and CDR2 from the germline V gene are SGHKS and YYEKEE (reference sequence). This CDR3 has 15 amino acids. The ends were cut back, 0 bases at V and 5 bases at J, with 14 bases in the middle. Here the CDR3 DNA reads TGTGCCAGCAGCTTGGGGGCTGGATCTGGCGAGACCCAGTACTTC. Residues: CASSLGAGSGETQYF.

The chain employs TRBV6-1 and TRBJ2-3; D is unresolved. This CDR3 contains 13 residues. The V gene lost 1 base and the J gene lost 10 bases, with 12 bases spanning the gap. Germline V gives CDR1 MNHNS, CDR2 SASEGT. The CDR3 DNA sequence: TGTGCCAGCAGTGAAGAAGGTGGCACCGCGCAGTATTTT. Its translation is CASSEEGGTAQYF.

This chain uses TRBV5-4 with TRBJ2-1, with TRBD2 as a possible D gene (6 bases). Per germline, CDR1 SGHNT and CDR2 YYREEE (reference sequence). Deletions cut 4 bases from V and 7 bases from J, with 15 bases between. The CDR3 sequence is 14 residues long. CDR3 DNA sequence: TGTGCCAGCAGCCGGGACCCGGGGGTGAATGAGCAGTTCTTC. Translation gives CASSRDPGVNEQFF.

The rearrangement uses TRBV7-2 and TRBJ2-3; D is possibly TRBD1 (6 bases). Germline V gives CDR1 SGHTA, CDR2 FQGNSA. The CDR3 is 12 residues long. Trimming left V 4 bases short and J 9 bases short, with 11 bases between. Written as DNA, the CDR3 is TGTGCCAGCAGCTCGGACAGTTTAACGCAGTATTTT. Protein product: CASSSDSLTQYF.

This clone was seen only once. The rearrangement joins TRBV5-1 to TRBJ1-1; D gene unclear. V was trimmed by 0 bases and J by 1 base, leaving 4 bases between them. This CDR3 has 13 amino acids. Germline CDR1 is SGHRS and CDR2 is YFSETQ. The CDR3: CASSLAENTEAFF. As DNA, the CDR3 is TGCGCCAGCAGCTTGGCAGAGAACACTGAAGCTTTCTTT.

The chain recombines TRBV7-9 with TRBJ1-1; D might be TRBD1 (5 bases). Germline V CDR1 and CDR2: SEHNR, FQNEAQ (reference sequence). The ends were cut back, 5 bases at V and 6 bases at J, with 19 bases in the middle. The CDR3 spans 15 residues. The DNA for the CDR3 is TGTGCCAGCAGCCCCCTGGAAAGGGGCATGGCTGAAGCTTTCTTT. Encoded protein: CASSPLERGMAEAFF.

The chain has TRBV7-8 and TRBJ1-1, with 7 bases matching TRBD1. Unmatched junction bases numbered 15, after V lost 6 bases and J lost 2 bases. This CDR3 has 17 residues. Germline CDR1 SGHVS, CDR2 FQNEAQ. This CDR3 reads CASRSAYFGQENTEAFF. CDR3 bases: TGTGCCAGCAGATCGGCTTACTTCGGACAGGAAAACACTGAAGCTTTCTTT.

The V and J genes are TRBV5-1 and TRBJ2-5, with D uncertain. From germline, CDR1 is SGHRS and CDR2 YFSETQ. V lost 0 bases to trimming and J lost 3 bases, with 12 bases between them. This CDR3 is 15 amino acids long. Here the CDR3 DNA reads TGCGCCAGCAGCTTGGCTGGCCAACCAAAAGAGACCCAGTACTTC. This translates into CASSLAGQPKETQYF.